This T cell receptor beta chain was sequenced during a study of graft-versus-host responses after intestinal transplantation (dated by TCRdb to the early 2020s). Turning to the overall study: The transplants that recipients got were multivisceral, liver-intestinal, or isolated intestinal. After intestinal transplantation, graft-versus-host and host-versus-graft alloreactive T cell clones were followed in the graft, circulation and bone marrow using bulk TCR-beta CDR3 sequencing. All recipients received anti-thymocyte globulin induction followed by maintenance tacrolimus and steroids for around three years. To identify alloreactive clones, pre-transplant mixed lymphocyte reaction products were sequenced and then compared with unstimulated pre-transplant donor and recipient T cells. Donor T cell macrochimerism was defined as a peak of at least 4% donor T cells among recipient peripheral blood mononuclear cells. Of the roughly 25 intestinal transplant recipients enrolled in the cohort, one of whom was a retransplant, a few patients without pretransplant specimens were excluded. Instead of going to the commercial service, samples from a few later patients were sequenced in-house on an Illumina MiSeq and processed with MiXCR. Study-level results and caveats: GvH clones were detected in recipient bone marrow, and some of these GvH clones were observed earlier in ileal mucosa or blood, consistent with an intestinal mucosal origin. Conclusions were limited by the relatively low number and heterogeneity of intestinal transplant patients. Early after transplant, peak levels of circulating GvH clones were associated with declines in HvG clones. Patients with donor T cell macrochimerism had high GvH to HvG T cell clonal ratios in their allografts.

Taken with the paper, the label for time point translates to: cells obtained before transplantation from donor or recipient. CD3+CD4+ and CD3+CD8+ populations were FACS-sorted from unstimulated pre-transplant donor and recipient cells taken from spleen or lymph nodes. Library generation was performed with the immunoSEQ multiplex PCR assay. For most patients, genomic DNA was isolated with the Qiagen DNeasy Blood and Tissue Kit and shipped frozen to Adaptive Biotechnologies for TCR sequencing. For most patients, genomic DNA was subjected to high-throughput TCR-beta CDR3 sequencing by Adaptive Biotechnologies. Turning to the authors' computational methods: TCR sequencing data for more than 15 patients were retrieved from Adaptive's ImmunoSEQ software; a few other patients were processed with MiXCR and VDJtools. To correct CD4 versus CD8 sorting errors, any sequence found in both subsets at a frequency ratio below 5:1 was removed. CDR3 nucleotide sequences shared by donor and recipient were removed because the origin of these sequences could not be assigned. To be classed as alloreactive, a clone needed at least 2-fold expansion over unstimulated cells and a minimum CFSE-low frequency of 0.002% (template counts) or 0.001% (read counts). Mappable clones were those detected in sequenced pre-transplant spleen, lymph node, or MLR CFSE-low populations of the donor or recipient. The cumulative frequency of alloreactive clones was calculated as a percentage of all sequences, weighted by copy number. TCRdb holds this immuneACCESS table with in-frame rearrangements only. Some clones are missing; in checked studies, unresolved V genes explain under half, and the rest has no known cause. The V and J calls and clone size come from that table; D and trimming were worked out from the DNA. The table for this sample lists approximately 81,000 clones; around 87% of them were counted only once. Under 9.5% of the sample goes to the ten largest clones.

Deletion took 4 bases off V and 0 bases off J, with a span of 14 bases between the germline ends. Based on the germline V gene, the CDR1 and CDR2 sequences are SGDLS and YYNGEE. From the cysteine up to the phenylalanine, the CDR3 has a length of 15 residues. Only the CDR3 region is kept as DNA, spanning 45 bases read in frame from base 1. Details on this clone: Its antigen remains undetermined. No per-base quality is available; no much larger clone lies one base away.

This material consisted of unstimulated CD8+ T cells sorted from spleen or lymph node cells, taken before transplant. The V and J genes are TRBV9 and TRBJ2-7; the D call is possibly TRBD1 or TRBD2, each sharing 7 bases. This TCR came from a human donor who was the organ donor for an intestinal transplant. The CDR3 here reads CASSSGGGSSYEQYF. The nucleotides are TGTGCCAGCAGCTCAGGGGGGGGAAGCTCCTACGAGCAGTACTTC.